This T cell receptor (beta chain) was captured in a study of T cells after yellow fever vaccination. Across the study: The authors prepared low-cell-number fractions using SMART-Seq v4 Ultra Low Input. Study-wide findings and caveats: Clones from primary vaccination mostly reappeared after the booster (around 97% CD4, approximately 86% CD8).

TCRdb called the 5' RACE reads again in MiXCR, with one record for every CDR3 protein. The sample carries just under 600,000 distinct CDR3 sequences, roughly 12% recorded once. Details on this clonotype: Antigen specificity is unknown.

This CDR3 has 14 residues. The V gene lost 2 bases and the J gene lost 6 bases, with 12 bases spanning the gap. Germline V lookup: CDR1 MDHEN, CDR2 SYDVKM. The sequence was obtained from a man aged 25-40 years who received the YFV17D yellow fever vaccine. This sequence joins TRBV28 and TRBJ2-3; D is possibly TRBD2 (5 bases). Source: PBMCs, taken on the day of the yellow fever booster vaccination. CDR3 coding DNA: TGTGCCAGCAGTTTAGTAAGCGGCGGCGATACGCAGTATTTT. This sequence encodes CASSLVSGGDTQYF.